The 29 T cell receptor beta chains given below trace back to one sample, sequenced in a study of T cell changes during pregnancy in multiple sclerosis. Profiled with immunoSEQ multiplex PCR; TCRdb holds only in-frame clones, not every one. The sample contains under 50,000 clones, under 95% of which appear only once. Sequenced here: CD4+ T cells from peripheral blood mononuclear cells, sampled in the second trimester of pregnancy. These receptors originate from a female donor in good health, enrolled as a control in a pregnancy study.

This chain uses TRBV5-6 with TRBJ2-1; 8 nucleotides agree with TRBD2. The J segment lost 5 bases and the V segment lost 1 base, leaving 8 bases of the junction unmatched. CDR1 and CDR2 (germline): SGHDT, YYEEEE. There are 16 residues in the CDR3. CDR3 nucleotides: TGTGCCAGCAGCTTGTGGGGGCTAGCGGGTAACAATGAGCAGTTCTTC. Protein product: CASSLWGLAGNNEQFF.

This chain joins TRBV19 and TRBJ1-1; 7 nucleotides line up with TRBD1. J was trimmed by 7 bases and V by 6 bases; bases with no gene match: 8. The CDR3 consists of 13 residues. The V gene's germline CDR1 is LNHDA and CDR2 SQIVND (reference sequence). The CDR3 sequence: CASRKGALGEAFF. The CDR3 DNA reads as TGTGCCAGTAGAAAGGGGGCGTTGGGTGAAGCTTTCTTT.

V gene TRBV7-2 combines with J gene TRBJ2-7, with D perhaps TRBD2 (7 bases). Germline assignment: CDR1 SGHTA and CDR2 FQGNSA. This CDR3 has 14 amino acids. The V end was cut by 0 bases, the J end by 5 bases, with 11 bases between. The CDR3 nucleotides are TGTGCCAGCAGCTTAGCGGGGGGGCCGAACGAGCAGTACTTC. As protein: CASSLAGGPNEQYF.

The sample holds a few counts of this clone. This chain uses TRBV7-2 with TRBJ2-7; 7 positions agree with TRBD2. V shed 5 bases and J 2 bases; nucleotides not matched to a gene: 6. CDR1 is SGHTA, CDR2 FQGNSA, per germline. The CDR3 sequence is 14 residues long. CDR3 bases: TGTGCCAGCAGCCCGGGGGGACGGGCCTACGAGCAGTACTTC. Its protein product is CASSPGGRAYEQYF.

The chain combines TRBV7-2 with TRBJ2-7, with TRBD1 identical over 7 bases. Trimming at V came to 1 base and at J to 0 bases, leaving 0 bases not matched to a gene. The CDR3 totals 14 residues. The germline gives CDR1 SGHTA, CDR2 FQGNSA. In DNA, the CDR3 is TGTGCCAGCAGCTTAGACAGGGGCTCCTACGAGCAGTACTTC. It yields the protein CASSLDRGSYEQYF.

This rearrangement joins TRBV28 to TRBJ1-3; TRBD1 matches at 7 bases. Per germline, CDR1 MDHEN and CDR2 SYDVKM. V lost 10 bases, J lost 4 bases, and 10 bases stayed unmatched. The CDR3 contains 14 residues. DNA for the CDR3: TGTGCCACTAAAACAGGGGTAGGAGGAAACACCATATATTTT. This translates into CATKTGVGGNTIYF.

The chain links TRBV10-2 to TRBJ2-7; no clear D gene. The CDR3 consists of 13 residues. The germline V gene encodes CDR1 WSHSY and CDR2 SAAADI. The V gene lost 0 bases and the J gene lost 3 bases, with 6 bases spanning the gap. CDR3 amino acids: CASSESRGYEQYF. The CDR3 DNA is TGCGCCAGCAGTGAGTCGAGAGGCTACGAGCAGTACTTC.

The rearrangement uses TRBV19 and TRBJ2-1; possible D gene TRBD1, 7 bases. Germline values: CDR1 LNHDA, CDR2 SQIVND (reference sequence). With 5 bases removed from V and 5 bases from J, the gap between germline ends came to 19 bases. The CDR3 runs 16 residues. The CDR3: CASSPNRGGLNNEQFF. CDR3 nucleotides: TGTGCCAGTAGTCCCAACAGGGGAGGTTTGAACAATGAGCAGTTCTTC.

CDR3 DNA: TGTGCCAGCAGGCCAGCGGGGGGAAAGCTTGAAGCTTTCTTT. It is translated as CASRPAGGKLEAFF. The chain combines TRBV5-6 with TRBJ1-1; tentatively, D is TRBD1 (5 bases). V was cut by 5 bases and J by 7 bases, with 18 bases left in between. Germline lookup yields CDR1 SGHDT and CDR2 YYEEEE. The CDR3 totals 14 residues.

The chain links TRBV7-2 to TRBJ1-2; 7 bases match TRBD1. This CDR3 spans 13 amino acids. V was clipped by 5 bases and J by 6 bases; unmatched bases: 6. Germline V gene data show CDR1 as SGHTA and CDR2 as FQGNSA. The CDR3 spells CASSPRGAHGYTF. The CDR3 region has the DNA TGTGCCAGCAGCCCCAGGGGGGCGCATGGCTACACCTTC.

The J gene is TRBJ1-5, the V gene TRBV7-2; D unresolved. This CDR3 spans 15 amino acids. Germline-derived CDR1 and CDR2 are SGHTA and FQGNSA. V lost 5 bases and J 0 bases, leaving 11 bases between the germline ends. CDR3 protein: CASSRGLNSNQPQHF. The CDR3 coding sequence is TGTGCCAGCAGCCGCGGGTTGAATAGCAATCAGCCCCAGCATTTT.

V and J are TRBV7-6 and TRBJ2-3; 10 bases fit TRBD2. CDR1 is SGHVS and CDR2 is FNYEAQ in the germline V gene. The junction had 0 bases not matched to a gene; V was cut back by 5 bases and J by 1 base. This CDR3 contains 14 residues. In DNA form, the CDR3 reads TGTGCCAGCAGCACTAGCGGGGGCACAGATACGCAGTATTTT. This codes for CASSTSGGTDTQYF.

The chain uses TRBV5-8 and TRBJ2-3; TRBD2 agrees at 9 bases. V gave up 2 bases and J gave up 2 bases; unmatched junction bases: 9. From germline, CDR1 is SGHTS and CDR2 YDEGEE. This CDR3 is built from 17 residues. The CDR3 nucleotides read TGTGCCAGCAGCTTAACGGTCCTAGCGGGGCTCACAGATACGCAGTATTTT. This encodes CASSLTVLAGLTDTQYF.

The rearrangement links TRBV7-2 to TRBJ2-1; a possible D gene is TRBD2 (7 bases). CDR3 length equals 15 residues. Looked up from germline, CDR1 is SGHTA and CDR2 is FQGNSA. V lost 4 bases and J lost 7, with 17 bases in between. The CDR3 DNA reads TGTGCCAGCAGCTCGAAGGGGGGGGGCCGGAATGAGCAGTTCTTC. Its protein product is CASSSKGGGRNEQFF.

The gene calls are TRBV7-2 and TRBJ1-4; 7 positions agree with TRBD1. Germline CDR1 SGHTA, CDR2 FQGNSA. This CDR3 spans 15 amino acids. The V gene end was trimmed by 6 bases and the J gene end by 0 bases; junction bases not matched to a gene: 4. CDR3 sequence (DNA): TGTGCCAGCAGGTTAACAGGGGCAACTAATGAAAAACTGTTTTTT. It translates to CASRLTGATNEKLFF.

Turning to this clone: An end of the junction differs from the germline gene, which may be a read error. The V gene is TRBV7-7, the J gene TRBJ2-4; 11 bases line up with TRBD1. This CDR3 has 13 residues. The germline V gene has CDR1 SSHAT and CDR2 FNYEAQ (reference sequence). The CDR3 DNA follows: TGTGCTAGCAGCTTGGGACAGGGGGACATTCAGTACTTC. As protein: CASSLGQGDIQYF.

The CDR3: CASRNEGAVSYEQYF. The CDR3 DNA reads TGTGCCAGCAGGAACGAGGGGGCGGTATCCTACGAGCAGTACTTC. The chain is built from TRBV6-1 and TRBJ2-7; 7 bases are a match to TRBD1. The CDR3 has 15 residues. The ends lost 6 bases at V and 1 base at J; junction bases unmatched: 9. The germline V gene has CDR1 MNHNS and CDR2 SASEGT.

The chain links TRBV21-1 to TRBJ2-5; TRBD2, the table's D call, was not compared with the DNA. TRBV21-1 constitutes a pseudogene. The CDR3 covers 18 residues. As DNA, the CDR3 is TGTGCCAGCAGCAAAGGTGGGACTAGCGGGGGCCCGTCGGAGACCCAGTACTTC. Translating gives CASSKGGTSGGPSETQYF.

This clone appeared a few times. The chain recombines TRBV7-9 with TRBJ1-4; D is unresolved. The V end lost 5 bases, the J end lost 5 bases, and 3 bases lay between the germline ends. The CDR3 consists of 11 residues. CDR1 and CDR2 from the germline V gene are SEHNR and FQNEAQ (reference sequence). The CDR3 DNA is TGTGCCAGCAGCCCGAATGAAAAACTGTTTTTT. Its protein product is CASSPNEKLFF.

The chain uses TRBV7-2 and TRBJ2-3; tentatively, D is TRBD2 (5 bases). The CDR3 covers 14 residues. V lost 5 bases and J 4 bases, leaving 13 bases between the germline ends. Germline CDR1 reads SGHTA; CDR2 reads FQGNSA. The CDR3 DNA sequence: TGTGCCAGCAGCAGCCAGCGGCACCCAGATACGCAGTATTTT. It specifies CASSSQRHPDTQYF.

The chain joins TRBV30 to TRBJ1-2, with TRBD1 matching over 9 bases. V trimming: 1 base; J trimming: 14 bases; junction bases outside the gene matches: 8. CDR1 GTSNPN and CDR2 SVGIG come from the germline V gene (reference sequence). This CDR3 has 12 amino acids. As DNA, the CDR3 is TGTGCCTGGAGTGAGGGGACAGGGTTAGGTACCTTC. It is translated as CAWSEGTGLGTF.

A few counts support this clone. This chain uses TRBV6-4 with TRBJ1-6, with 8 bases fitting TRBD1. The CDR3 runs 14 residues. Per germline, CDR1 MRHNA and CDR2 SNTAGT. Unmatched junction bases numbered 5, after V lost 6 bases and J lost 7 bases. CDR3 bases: TGTGCCAGCAGCCGGACAGGGATAAATTCACCCCTCCACTTT. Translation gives CASSRTGINSPLHF.

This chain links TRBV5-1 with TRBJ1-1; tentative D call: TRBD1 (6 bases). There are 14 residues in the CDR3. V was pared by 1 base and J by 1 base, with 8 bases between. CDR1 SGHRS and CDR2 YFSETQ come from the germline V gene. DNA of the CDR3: TGCGCCAGCAGCTTGACAGGGAAGAACACTGAAGCTTTCTTT. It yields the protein CASSLTGKNTEAFF. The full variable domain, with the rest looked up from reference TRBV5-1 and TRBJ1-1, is KAGVTQTPRYLIKTRGQQVTLSCSPISGHRSVSWYQQTPGQGLQFLFEYFSETQRNKGNFPGRFSGRQFSNSRSEMNVSTLELGDSALYLCASSLTGKNTEAFFGQGTRLTVV.

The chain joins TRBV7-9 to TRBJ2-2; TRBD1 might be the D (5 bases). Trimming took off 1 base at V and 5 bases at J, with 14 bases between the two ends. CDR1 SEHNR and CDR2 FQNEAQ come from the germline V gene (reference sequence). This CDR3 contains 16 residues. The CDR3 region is CASSLVKGALTGELFF. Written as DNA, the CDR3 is TGTGCCAGCAGCTTAGTAAAAGGGGCCCTAACCGGGGAGCTGTTTTTT.

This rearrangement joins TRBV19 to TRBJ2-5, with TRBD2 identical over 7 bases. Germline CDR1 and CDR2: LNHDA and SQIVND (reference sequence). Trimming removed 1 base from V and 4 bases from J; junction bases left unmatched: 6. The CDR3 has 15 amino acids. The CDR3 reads CASSIGEGRGETQYF. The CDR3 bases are TGTGCCAGTAGTATAGGGGAGGGGAGGGGAGAGACCCAGTACTTC.

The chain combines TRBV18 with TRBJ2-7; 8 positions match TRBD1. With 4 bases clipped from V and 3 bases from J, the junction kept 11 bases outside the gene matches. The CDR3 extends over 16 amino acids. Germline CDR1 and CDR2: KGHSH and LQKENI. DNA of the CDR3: TGTGCCAGCTCACTGCAGCGAGGACAGGGCGTCTACGAGCAGTACTTC. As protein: CASSLQRGQGVYEQYF.

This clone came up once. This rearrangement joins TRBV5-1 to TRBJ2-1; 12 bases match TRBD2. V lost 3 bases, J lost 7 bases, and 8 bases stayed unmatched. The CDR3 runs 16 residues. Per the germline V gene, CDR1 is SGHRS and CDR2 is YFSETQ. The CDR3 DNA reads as TGCGCCAGCAGCTCAGGCACTAGCGGGGGGCGGAATGAGCAGTTCTTC. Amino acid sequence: CASSSGTSGGRNEQFF.

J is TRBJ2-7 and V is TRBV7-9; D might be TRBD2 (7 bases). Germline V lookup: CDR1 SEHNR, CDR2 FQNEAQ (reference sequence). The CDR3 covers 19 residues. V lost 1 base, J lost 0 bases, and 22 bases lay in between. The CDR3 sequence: CASSLGGGGRIPSSYEQYF. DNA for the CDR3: TGTGCCAGCAGCTTAGGAGGGGGAGGGAGGATCCCGAGCTCCTACGAGCAGTACTTC.

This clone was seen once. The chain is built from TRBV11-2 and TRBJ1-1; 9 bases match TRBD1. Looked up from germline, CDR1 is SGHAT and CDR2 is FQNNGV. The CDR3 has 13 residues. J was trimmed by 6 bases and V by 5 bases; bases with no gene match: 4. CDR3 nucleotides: TGTGCCAGCAGCACCGACAGGGGGGCTGAAGCTTTCTTT. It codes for CASSTDRGAEAFF. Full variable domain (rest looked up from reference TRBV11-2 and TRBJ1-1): EAGVAQSPRYKIIEKRQSVAFWCNPISGHATLYWYQQILGQGPKLLIQFQNNGVVDDSQLPKDRFSAERLKGVDSTLKIQPAKLEDSAVYLCASSTDRGAEAFFGQGTRLTVV.